This T cell receptor (beta chain) was recovered during a study of long-term antiretroviral therapy in people with HIV. About the research overall: The 2015 recommendation for immediate ART came about a decade after the earliest samples.

The authors ran the immunoSEQ assay, v3.0, at survey level. The table came from immunoSEQ multiplex PCR; TCRdb's copy has only in-frame clones and leaves some out. The sample has some 25,000 clones; about 86% are singletons. Trimming took off 4 bases at V and 6 bases at J, with 10 bases between the two ends. This CDR3 region has 12 residues. HIV-positive participants were all treated in the United States. The TCR originated in a man aged 25-45 years with HIV. Source: unsorted PBMCs, taken about 4.5 years after starting antiretroviral therapy. The chain recombines TRBV5-7 with TRBJ1-2; D might be TRBD1 (6 bases). TRBV5-7 qualifies as an ORF whose function is uncertain. CDR3 region: CASSTDRDGYTF. As DNA, the CDR3 is TGTGCCAGCAGCACGGACAGAGATGGCTACACCTTC.